This record looks at one T cell receptor (beta chain) sequence and its context. What it recognizes is unknown. This CDR3 is 12 amino acids long. Germline loops: CDR1 SGHKS, CDR2 YYEKEE (reference sequence). With 3 bases removed from V and 5 bases from J, the gap between germline ends came to 7 bases. The sample belongs to a study of OX40 agonist ivuxolimab in advanced cancers. Study overall: The drug used for patients, ivuxolimab, was an agonistic anti-OX40 (CD134) antibody. Whole-study results and caveats: Expanded peripheral T cell antigen specificity was not determined.

Using immunoSEQ multiplex PCR, the repertoire was profiled, and TCRdb retains in-frame clones only, with some absent. The table includes over 30,000 clones, approximately 91% detected once. The clonotype was recovered from an adult with an advanced solid tumor such as melanoma, head and neck, liver or kidney cancer. This specimen was CD4+ or CD8+ T cells sorted from blood, taken in a trial of the OX40 agonist ivuxolimab. V is TRBV5-5 and J is TRBJ2-3; D not resolved. CDR3 region: CASSSQQDTQYF. The CDR3 bases are TGTGCCAGCAGCTCCCAACAAGATACGCAGTATTTT.